Each of the 24 T cell receptor beta chains below was sequenced from the same sample in a study of blood T cell repertoires in COVID-19. Some clones are missing from TCRdb's copy, which holds only in-frame ones; the method was immunoSEQ multiplex PCR. The data show roughly 210,000 clones, roughly 90% seen once. Sequenced sample: peripheral blood. These receptors were collected from a man between 70 and 80 years old with acute or convalescent COVID-19.

The V gene is TRBV6-5, the J gene TRBJ2-7; D not resolved. V was pared by 5 bases and J by 3 bases, with 11 bases between. Germline V gene lookup returns CDR1 MNHEY and CDR2 SVGAGI. The CDR3 is 13 amino acids. The CDR3 region is CASSSRLGYEQYF. The CDR3 nucleotides are TGTGCCAGCAGTAGCCGACTGGGCTACGAGCAGTACTTC.

The rearrangement uses TRBV18 and TRBJ1-4; D gene ambiguous. Germline V gene sequence: CDR1 KGHSH, CDR2 LQKENI. The ends were cut back, 5 bases at V and 0 bases at J, with 7 bases in the middle. The CDR3 loop spans 14 amino acids. The DNA of the CDR3 is TGTGCCAGCTCATCAACAGCAACTAATGAAAAACTGTTTTTT. Its translation: CASSSTATNEKLFF.

In its sample, this clone was seen a few times. The DNA for the CDR3 is TGTGCCAGTAGTCCTGGGACACCGAGCTCCTATAATTCACCCCTCCACTTT. Its protein product is CASSPGTPSSYNSPLHF. The V and J genes are TRBV19 and TRBJ1-6; D might be TRBD1 (6 bases). V dropped 5 bases and J dropped 0 bases, with 14 bases sitting between them. CDR3 size: 17 residues. The germline V gene has CDR1 LNHDA and CDR2 SQIVND (reference sequence).

This rearrangement joins TRBV6-2 or TRBV6-3 to TRBJ1-5; possibly TRBD1 for D (5 bases). The V and J ends lost 7 bases and 2 bases respectively, with 18 bases between them. CDR1 MNHEY and CDR2 SVGEGT come from the germline V gene. This CDR3 has 16 residues. This chain's CDR3 is CASTPLGGGGNQPQHF. DNA for the CDR3: TGTGCCAGCACCCCCCTCGGGGGGGGAGGCAATCAGCCCCAGCATTTT.

This clone appeared a few times. V usage is TRBV18 and J usage is TRBJ2-7; D is uncertain. This CDR3 comprises 14 residues. Germline-derived CDR1 and CDR2 are KGHSH and LQKENI. Between the trimmed V and J ends, which lost 0 bases and 2 bases, there was a span of 8 bases. CDR3 amino acids: CASSPPSQTYEQYF. The DNA of the CDR3 is TGTGCCAGCTCACCACCGTCTCAGACCTACGAGCAGTACTTC.

The CDR3 loop is CASRYREGNTEAFF. CDR3 nucleotide sequence: TGTGCCAGCAGATACAGGGAGGGAAACACTGAAGCTTTCTTT. The V and J genes are TRBV6-5 and TRBJ1-1; perhaps TRBD1 as D (6 bases). The V gene's germline CDR1 is MNHEY and CDR2 SVGAGI. The CDR3 covers 14 residues. V was shortened by 6 bases and J by 2 bases, with 13 bases between the two germline ends.

This clone has only a few counts. The J gene is TRBJ2-2, the V gene TRBV27, with 9 bases identical to TRBD2. The CDR3 is made up of 19 amino acids. Germline V gene sequence: CDR1 MNHEY, CDR2 SMNVEV (reference sequence). Trimming at V came to 3 bases and at J to 0 bases, leaving 11 bases not matched to a gene. CDR3 sequence: CASSFFLLAGGPNTGELFF. The DNA of the CDR3 is TGTGCCAGCAGTTTTTTTCTACTTGCGGGAGGGCCGAACACCGGGGAGCTGTTTTTT.

This chain links TRBV24-1 with TRBJ2-3; 10 bases line up with TRBD2. This CDR3 comprises 17 residues. J was trimmed by 2 bases and V by 0 bases; bases with no gene match: 4. From germline, CDR1 is KGHDR and CDR2 SFDVKD. The CDR3 bases are TGTGCCACCAGTGATTTGTGGACTAGCGGTACCACAGATACGCAGTATTTT. Residues: CATSDLWTSGTTDTQYF.

The V call is TRBV7-2, the J call TRBJ2-1; 8 bases line up with TRBD2. Germline trimming cut 7 bases from V and 4 bases from J; bases unmatched to any gene: 6. This CDR3 is built from 14 residues. Germline V gives CDR1 SGHTA, CDR2 FQGNSA. The CDR3 sequence is CASNRLARYNEQFF. The CDR3 DNA sequence: TGTGCCAGCAATCGACTAGCGAGGTACAATGAGCAGTTCTTC.

The chain has TRBV4-2 and TRBJ2-2; perhaps TRBD1 as D (6 bases). The CDR3 extends over 16 amino acids. The V gene lost 2 bases and the J gene lost 3 bases, with 13 bases spanning the gap. The germline V gene has CDR1 LGHNA and CDR2 YNFKEQ. In DNA form, the CDR3 reads TGTGCCAGCAGCCAACATCCCGGGACATACACCGGGGAGCTGTTTTTT. The encoded protein is CASSQHPGTYTGELFF.

CDR3 amino acids: CASGGTGVNNQPQHF. DNA for the CDR3: TGTGCCAGCGGGGGGACAGGGGTTAACAATCAGCCCCAGCATTTT. The chain uses TRBV6-5 and TRBJ1-5, with 10 bases identical to TRBD1. The V segment lost 8 bases and the J segment 3 bases; nucleotides outside the gene matches: 7. CDR3 length: 15 residues. CDR1 and CDR2 from the germline V gene are MNHEY and SVGAGI.

The chain couples TRBV6-5 to TRBJ2-1, with TRBD2 matching 14 bases. The CDR3 contains 15 residues. Germline-derived CDR1 and CDR2 are MNHEY and SVGAGI. J was trimmed by 9 bases and V by 5 bases; bases with no gene match: 6. CDR3 amino acids: CASSRTTSGRGEQFF. The CDR3, as DNA: TGTGCCAGCAGTCGTACGACTAGCGGGAGGGGTGAGCAGTTCTTC.

This chain connects TRBV12-5 to TRBJ1-2, with 10 bases identical to TRBD1. The J segment lost 7 bases and the V segment lost 6 bases, leaving 5 bases of the junction unmatched. The CDR3 covers 13 residues. CDR1 and CDR2 from the germline V gene are LGHNT and FRNRAP. CDR3 nucleotides: TGTGCTAGTGGCCATGGACAGGGGGGTGGCTACACCTTC. Amino acids: CASGHGQGGGYTF. The full variable domain, rest sourced from reference TRBV12-5 and TRBJ1-2, is DARVTQTPRHKVTEMGQEVTMRCQPILGHNTVFWYRQTMMQGLELLAYFRNRAPLDDSGMPKDRFSAEMPDATLATLKIQPSEPRDSAVYFCASGHGQGGGYTFGSGTRLTVV.

This clone is a singleton in its sample. V is TRBV14 and J is TRBJ1-2, with 7 bases identical to TRBD1. The CDR3 is made up of 16 amino acids. V gave up 5 bases and J gave up 6 bases; unmatched junction bases: 15. Germline assignment: CDR1 SGHDN and CDR2 FVKESK. In DNA form, the CDR3 reads TGTGCCAGCAGCATCCTCGGACAGGCCATCGGGGATGGCTACACCTTC. As protein: CASSILGQAIGDGYTF. The full variable domain, with the rest looked up from reference TRBV14 and TRBJ1-2, is EAGVTQFPSHSVIEKGQTVTLRCDPISGHDNLYWYRRVMGKEIKFLLHFVKESKQDESGMPNNRFLAERTGGTYSTLKVQPAELEDSGVYFCASSILGQAIGDGYTFGSGTRLTVV.

V usage is TRBV5-1 and J usage is TRBJ1-1; D is possibly TRBD1 (6 bases). The CDR3 sequence is 14 residues long. V was clipped by 4 bases and J by 5 bases, with 15 bases between them. In germline, CDR1 is SGHRS, CDR2 YFSETQ. CDR3 loop: CASSTSGAGTEAFF. For the CDR3, the DNA is TGCGCCAGCAGCACCTCAGGGGCCGGGACTGAAGCTTTCTTT.

The rearrangement uses TRBV7-9 and TRBJ2-7; 8 bases are shared with TRBD1. Germline CDR1 reads SEHNR; CDR2 reads FQNEAQ (reference sequence). The trim removed 4 bases at V and 2 bases at J, leaving 10 bases unmatched. The CDR3 consists of 16 residues. CDR3 region: CASSSSRTGRPYEQYF. The CDR3, as DNA: TGTGCCAGCAGCTCGAGCCGGACAGGGAGGCCCTACGAGCAGTACTTC.

The rearrangement uses TRBV7-9 and TRBJ1-2; TRBD1 is a possible D gene (6 bases). CDR3 size: 13 residues. Trimming shortened V by 3 bases and J by 4 bases, and 9 bases separated the two germline ends. The germline V gene encodes CDR1 SEHNR and CDR2 FQNEAQ (reference sequence). The CDR3 DNA is TGTGCCAGCAGCTTGGGGACATTCTATGGCTACACCTTC. Translating gives CASSLGTFYGYTF. Drawing the rest from reference TRBV7-9 and TRBJ1-2, the complete variable domain is DTGVSQNPRHKITKRGQNVTFRCDPISEHNRLYWYRQTLGQGPEFLTYFQNEAQLEKSRLLSDRFSAERPKGSFSTLEIQRTEQGDSAMYLCASSLGTFYGYTFGSGTRLTVV.

A note on this clone: This sample also contains other DNA sequences that code for the same CDR3. The chain couples TRBV28 to TRBJ2-7; TRBD2 aligns across 7 bases. The germline gives CDR1 MDHEN, CDR2 SYDVKM. CDR3 length equals 12 residues. V shed 3 bases, J shed 4 bases, and the junction held 0 bases outside the gene matches. The CDR3: CASSLGGYEQYF. In DNA, the CDR3 is TGTGCCAGCAGTTTGGGGGGGTACGAGCAGTACTTC.

This clone has only one observation. This rearrangement joins TRBV6-6 to TRBJ2-7; 7 nucleotides align to TRBD1. Per germline, CDR1 MNHNY and CDR2 SVGAGI (reference sequence). This CDR3 spans 14 amino acids. V lost 5 bases and J lost 3; bases outside the gene matches: 7. The CDR3 DNA reads as TGTGCCAGCAGTAACGACAGGGATCGCTACGAGCAGTACTTC. This translates into CASSNDRDRYEQYF.

This clone was counted a single time. The chain joins TRBV29-1 to TRBJ1-1, with D unclear. The CDR3 is made up of 10 amino acids. V gave up 0 bases and J gave up 11 bases, with 7 bases separating them. Looked up from germline, CDR1 is SQVTM and CDR2 is ANQGSEA. Written as DNA, the CDR3 is TGCAGCGTTGAAGATAAGCCGGCTTTCTTT. This encodes CSVEDKPAFF.

The chain employs TRBV9 and TRBJ2-7; TRBD1 agrees at 11 bases. V gave up 3 bases and J gave up 2 bases; unmatched junction bases: 4. This CDR3 is built from 15 residues. Germline values: CDR1 SGDLS, CDR2 YYNGEE. CDR3 DNA: TGTGCCAGCAGCGCCGGGACAGGGGGGACCTACGAGCAGTACTTC. Its protein product is CASSAGTGGTYEQYF.

The gene calls are TRBV28 and TRBJ1-5, with D uncertain. Germline V lookup: CDR1 MDHEN, CDR2 SYDVKM. Trimming removed 2 bases from V and 0 bases from J, with 8 bases in between. The CDR3 loop spans 15 amino acids. In DNA form, the CDR3 reads TGTGCCAGCAGTTTAATCGGGAATAGCAATCAGCCCCAGCATTTT. This gives the protein CASSLIGNSNQPQHF. Drawing the rest from reference TRBV28 and TRBJ1-5, the complete variable domain is DVKVTQSSRYLVKRTGEKVFLECVQDMDHENMFWYRQDPGLGLRLIYFSYDVKMKEKGDIPEGYSVSREKKERFSLILESASTNQTSMYLCASSLIGNSNQPQHFGDGTRLSIL.

This sequence joins TRBV30 and TRBJ1-5, with D possibly TRBD1 on 5 matching bases. CDR1 is GTSNPN and CDR2 is SVGIG in the germline V gene (reference sequence). V was cut by 0 bases and J by 5 bases, with 20 bases left in between. The CDR3 covers 17 residues. The CDR3 loop reads CAWSVPPQDLGDQPQHF. The CDR3 DNA follows: TGTGCCTGGAGTGTACCCCCACAAGATTTAGGGGATCAGCCCCAGCATTTT.

The rearrangement links TRBV5-1 to TRBJ2-2, with D perhaps matching TRBD2 (6 bases). The V gene's germline CDR1 is SGHRS and CDR2 YFSETQ. With 0 bases removed from V and 2 bases from J, the gap between germline ends came to 8 bases. There are 15 residues in the CDR3. Written as DNA, the CDR3 is TGCGCCAGCAGCTTGGTCGGGAGAAACACCGGGGAGCTGTTTTTT. Translated, it gives CASSLVGRNTGELFF.